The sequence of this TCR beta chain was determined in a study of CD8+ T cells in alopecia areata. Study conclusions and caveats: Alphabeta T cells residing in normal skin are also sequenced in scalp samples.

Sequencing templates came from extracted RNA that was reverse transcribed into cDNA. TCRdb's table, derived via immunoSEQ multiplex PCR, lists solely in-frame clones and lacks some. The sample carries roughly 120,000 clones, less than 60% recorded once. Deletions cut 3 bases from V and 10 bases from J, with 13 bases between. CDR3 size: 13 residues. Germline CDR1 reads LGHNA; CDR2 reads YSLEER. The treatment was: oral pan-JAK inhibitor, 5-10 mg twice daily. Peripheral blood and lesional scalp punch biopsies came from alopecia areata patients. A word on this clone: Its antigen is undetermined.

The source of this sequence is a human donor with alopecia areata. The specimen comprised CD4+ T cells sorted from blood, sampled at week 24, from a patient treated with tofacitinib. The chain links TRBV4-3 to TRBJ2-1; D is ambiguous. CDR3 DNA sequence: TGCGCCAGCAGCCAGGAGTTGCTGAACGAGCAGTTCTTC. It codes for CASSQELLNEQFF.